This entry features one TCR beta chain sequence. The junction departs from the called germline gene at one end, perhaps through a read error. This record comes from a study of T cells in Graves' hyperthyroidism and ophthalmopathy. The CDR3 runs to 16 residues. CDR1 and CDR2 (germline): SGHRS, YFSETQ. RNA transcripts gave rise to amplified TCR beta CDR3 regions. First-round RT-PCR targeting the TCR CDR3 was performed with the HTBI primer set. TCRdb reprocessed the multiplex PCR reads with MiXCR, giving one entry per CDR3 protein. The sample shows hundreds of thousands of distinct CDR3 sequences, 15% to 20% of them seen only once.

The TCR was taken from a middle-aged man with Graves' ophthalmopathy. Sequenced sample: blood. This chain uses TRBV5-1 with TRBJ2-6; D is possibly TRBD1 (5 bases). The DNA of the CDR3 is TGTGCCAGCAGTGAATACTCAGGGTCTGGGGCCAACGTCCTGACTTTC. This gives the protein CASSEYSGSGANVLTF.